There are a few counts of the clone carrying this TCR beta chain. The antigen is not known. TCRdb analysed the 5' RACE reads with MiXCR anew, one entry per CDR3 protein. The sample yields about 360,000 distinct CDR3 sequences, around an eighth seen once. This sample was included in a study of T-cell memory formation after mild COVID-19. Study overall: The study found TCR clusters largely donor specific.

Notes on the study in general: CD4+ clones that contracted lay mainly in CM and EM; CD8+ ones lay in EMRA. Pre-infection memory harbored some responding clones, suggesting cross-reactive memory joined.

The V gene lost 4 bases and the J gene lost 3 bases, with 13 bases spanning the gap. The germline V gene encodes CDR1 SGHRS and CDR2 YFSETQ. CDR3 length: 14 amino acids. This sequence joins TRBV5-1 and TRBJ1-2, with D possibly TRBD1 on 6 matching bases. This receptor was taken from a man younger than 35 who had mild COVID-19 (a few samples of this study predate the infection). Cell type and time point are not known. The sequenced sample was PBMCs or a T cell subset sorted from them (not recorded which). The CDR3 DNA follows: TGCGCCAGCAGCGACTGGAGACAGGACTATGGCTACACCTTC. As protein: CASSDWRQDYGYTF.